This TCR beta chain was identified in a study of tumor-infiltrating lymphocytes in primary liver carcinoma. A constant-region primer primed TCR beta cDNA synthesis from 400 to 600 ng of total RNA. Amplification in three nested multiplex PCR rounds with slightly modified ARM-PCR gave rise to TCR beta libraries. Each of the first two PCR rounds ran approximately 11 cycles with TRBV1-TRBV30 forward and C-beta reverse primers. TCRdb independently ran MiXCR on the multiplex PCR reads; one entry per CDR3 protein. In the table there are fewer than 250,000 distinct CDR3 sequences, around four fifths of which are singletons. The CDR3 has 12 residues. Germline CDR1 SGHNT, CDR2 YYREEE (reference sequence). This clonotype was counted once. Relative to the germline gene, one junction end is altered; a read error may explain this. The approximately 17-32 mg bulk tissue piece was not sorted before simultaneous RNA and DNA extraction.

The chain uses TRBV5-4 and TRBJ2-5; possibly TRBD1 for D (5 bases). The clonotype was recovered from a man aged 35 to 55 with primary liver carcinoma and hepatitis B virus infection. Sequencing used tumor tissue from primary liver carcinoma. This chain's CDR3 is CTSSLDKAIKYF. The CDR3 DNA reads TGTACCAGCAGCTTGGACAAGGCCATAAAATACTTC.